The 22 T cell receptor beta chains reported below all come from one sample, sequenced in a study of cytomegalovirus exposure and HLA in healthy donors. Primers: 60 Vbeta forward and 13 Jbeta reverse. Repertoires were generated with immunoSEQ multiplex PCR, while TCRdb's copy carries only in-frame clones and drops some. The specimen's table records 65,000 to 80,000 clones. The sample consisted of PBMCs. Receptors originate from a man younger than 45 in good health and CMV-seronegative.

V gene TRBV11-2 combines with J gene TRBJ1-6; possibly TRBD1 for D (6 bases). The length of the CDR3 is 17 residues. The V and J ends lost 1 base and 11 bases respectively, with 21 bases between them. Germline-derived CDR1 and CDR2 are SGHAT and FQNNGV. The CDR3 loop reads CASSLGAQGPRAPPLHF. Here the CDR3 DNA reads TGTGCCAGCAGCTTAGGTGCACAGGGCCCTAGGGCTCCACCCCTCCACTTT.

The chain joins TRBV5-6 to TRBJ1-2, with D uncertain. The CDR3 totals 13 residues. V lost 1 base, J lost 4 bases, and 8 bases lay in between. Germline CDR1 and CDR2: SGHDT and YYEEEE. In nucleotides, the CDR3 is TGTGCCAGCAGCTTGTCGGTTTTCTATGGCTACACCTTC. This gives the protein CASSLSVFYGYTF.

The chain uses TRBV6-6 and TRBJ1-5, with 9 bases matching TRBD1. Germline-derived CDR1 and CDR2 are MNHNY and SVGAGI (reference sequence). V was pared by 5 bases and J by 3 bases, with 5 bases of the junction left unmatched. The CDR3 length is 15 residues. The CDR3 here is CASSRQGEANQPQHF. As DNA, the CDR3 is TGTGCCAGCAGTCGACAGGGGGAGGCCAATCAGCCCCAGCATTTT.

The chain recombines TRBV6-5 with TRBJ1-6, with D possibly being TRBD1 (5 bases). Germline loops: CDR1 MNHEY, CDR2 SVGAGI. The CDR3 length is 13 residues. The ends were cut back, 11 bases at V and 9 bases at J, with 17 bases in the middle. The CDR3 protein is CASAGRGGSPLHF. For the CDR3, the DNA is TGTGCCTCCGCCGGCCGCGGGGGTTCACCCCTCCACTTT.

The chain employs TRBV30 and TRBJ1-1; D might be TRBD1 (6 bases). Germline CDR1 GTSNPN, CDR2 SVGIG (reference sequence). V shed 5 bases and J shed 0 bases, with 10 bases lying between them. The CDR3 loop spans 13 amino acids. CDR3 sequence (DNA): TGTGCCTGGGCCGGACAGATGAACACTGAAGCTTTCTTT. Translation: CAWAGQMNTEAFF.

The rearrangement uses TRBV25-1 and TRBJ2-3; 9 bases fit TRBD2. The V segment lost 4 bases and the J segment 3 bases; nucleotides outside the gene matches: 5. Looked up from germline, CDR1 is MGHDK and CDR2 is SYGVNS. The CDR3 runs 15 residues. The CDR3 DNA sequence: TGTGCCAGCAGTGGAGGCGCGGGGGGGACAGATACGCAGTATTTT. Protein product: CASSGGAGGTDTQYF.

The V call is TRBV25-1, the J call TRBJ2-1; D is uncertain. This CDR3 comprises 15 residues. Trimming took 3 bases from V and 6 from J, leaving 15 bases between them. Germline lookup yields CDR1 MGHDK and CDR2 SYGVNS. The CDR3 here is CASSDPGPRGNEQFF. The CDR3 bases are TGTGCCAGCAGTGACCCTGGCCCTCGAGGCAATGAGCAGTTCTTC.

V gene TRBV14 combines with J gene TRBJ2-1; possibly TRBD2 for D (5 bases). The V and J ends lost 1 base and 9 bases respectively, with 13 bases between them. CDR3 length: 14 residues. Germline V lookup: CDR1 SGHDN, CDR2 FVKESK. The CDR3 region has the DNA TGTGCCAGCAGCCAAGGTTTGCGAAGCGGTGAGCAGTTCTTC. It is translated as CASSQGLRSGEQFF.

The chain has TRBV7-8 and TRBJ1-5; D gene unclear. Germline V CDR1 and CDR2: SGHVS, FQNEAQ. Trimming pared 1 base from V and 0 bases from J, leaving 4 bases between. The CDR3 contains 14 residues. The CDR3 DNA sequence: TGTGCCAGCAGCTTAGATCTTAGCAATCAGCCCCAGCATTTT. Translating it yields CASSLDLSNQPQHF.

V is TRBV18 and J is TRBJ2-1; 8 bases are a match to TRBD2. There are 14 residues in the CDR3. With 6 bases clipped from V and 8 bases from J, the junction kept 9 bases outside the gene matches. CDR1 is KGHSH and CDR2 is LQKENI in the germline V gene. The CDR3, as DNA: TGTGCCAGCTCTTGGACTAGCCGCGAGGATGAGCAGTTCTTC. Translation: CASSWTSREDEQFF.

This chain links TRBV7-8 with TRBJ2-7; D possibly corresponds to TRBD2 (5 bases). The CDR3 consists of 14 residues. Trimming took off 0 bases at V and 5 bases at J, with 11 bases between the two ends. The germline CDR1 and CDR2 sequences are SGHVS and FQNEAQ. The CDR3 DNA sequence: TGTGCCAGCAGCTTAGCGGAGGCGGGCCACGAGCAGTACTTC. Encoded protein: CASSLAEAGHEQYF.

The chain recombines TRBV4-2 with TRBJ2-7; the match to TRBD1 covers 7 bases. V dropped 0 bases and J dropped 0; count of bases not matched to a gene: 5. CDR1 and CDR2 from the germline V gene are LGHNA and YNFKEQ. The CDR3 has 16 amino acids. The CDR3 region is CASSQESGQPSYEQYF. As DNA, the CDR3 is TGTGCCAGCAGCCAAGAATCGGGACAGCCCTCCTACGAGCAGTACTTC.

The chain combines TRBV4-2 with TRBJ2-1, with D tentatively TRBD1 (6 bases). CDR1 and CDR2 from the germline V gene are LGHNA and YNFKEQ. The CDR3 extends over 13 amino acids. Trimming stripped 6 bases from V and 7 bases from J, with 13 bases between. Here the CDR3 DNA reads TGTGCCAGCAGGGAATTGAGGGGGAATGAGCAGTTCTTC. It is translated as CASRELRGNEQFF.

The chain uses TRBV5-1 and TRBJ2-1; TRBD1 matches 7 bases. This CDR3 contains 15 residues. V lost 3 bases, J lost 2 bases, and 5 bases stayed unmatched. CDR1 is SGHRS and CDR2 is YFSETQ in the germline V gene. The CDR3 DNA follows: TGCGCCAGCAGCTCCGCCGGGACAGCCTACAATGAGCAGTTCTTC. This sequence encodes CASSSAGTAYNEQFF.

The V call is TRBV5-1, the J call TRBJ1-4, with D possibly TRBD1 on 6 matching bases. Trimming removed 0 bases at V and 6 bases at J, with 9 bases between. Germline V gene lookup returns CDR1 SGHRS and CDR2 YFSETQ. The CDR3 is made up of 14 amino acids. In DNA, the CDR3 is TGCGCCAGCAGCTTGGAGGGGGGGGATGAAAAACTGTTTTTT. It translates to CASSLEGGDEKLFF.

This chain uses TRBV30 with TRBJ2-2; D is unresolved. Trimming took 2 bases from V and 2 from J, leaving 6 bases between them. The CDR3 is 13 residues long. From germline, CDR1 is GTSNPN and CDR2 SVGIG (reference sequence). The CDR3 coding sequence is TGTGCCTGGAGTTGGGCAAACACCGGGGAGCTGTTTTTT. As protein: CAWSWANTGELFF.

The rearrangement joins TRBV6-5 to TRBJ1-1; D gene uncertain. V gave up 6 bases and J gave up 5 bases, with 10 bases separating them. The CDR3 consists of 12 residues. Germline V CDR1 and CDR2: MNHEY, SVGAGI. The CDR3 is CASRRGGTEAFF. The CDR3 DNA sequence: TGTGCCAGCAGAAGAGGAGGGACTGAAGCTTTCTTT.

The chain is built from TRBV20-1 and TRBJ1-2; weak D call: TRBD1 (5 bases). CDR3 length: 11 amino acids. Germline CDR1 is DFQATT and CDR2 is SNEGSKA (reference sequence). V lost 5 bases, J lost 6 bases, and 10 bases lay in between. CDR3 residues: CSALWGNGYTF. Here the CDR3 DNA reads TGCAGTGCTTTATGGGGCAATGGCTACACCTTC.

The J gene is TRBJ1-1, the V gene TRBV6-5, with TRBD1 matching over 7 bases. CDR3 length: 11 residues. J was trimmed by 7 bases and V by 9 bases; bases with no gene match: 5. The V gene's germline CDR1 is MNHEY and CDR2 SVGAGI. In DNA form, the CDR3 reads TGTGCCAGAAATTACAGGGGTGAAGCTTTCTTT. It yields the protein CARNYRGEAFF.

The CDR3, as DNA: TGTGCCAGCTCAGTGTTGGAGGGGAGCAATCAGCCCCAGCATTTT. It encodes CASSVLEGSNQPQHF. The V and J genes are TRBV18 and TRBJ1-5, with a weak D call TRBD1 (5 bases). The CDR3 sequence is 15 residues long. Trimming left V 5 bases short and J 1 base short, with 12 bases between. Germline CDR1 reads KGHSH; CDR2 reads LQKENI.

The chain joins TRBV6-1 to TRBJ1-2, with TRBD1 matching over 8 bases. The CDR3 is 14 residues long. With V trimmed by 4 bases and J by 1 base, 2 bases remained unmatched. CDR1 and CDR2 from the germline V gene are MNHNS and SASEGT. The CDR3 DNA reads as TGTGCCAGCAGTGTCGGACAGGGTAACTATGGCTACACCTTC. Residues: CASSVGQGNYGYTF.

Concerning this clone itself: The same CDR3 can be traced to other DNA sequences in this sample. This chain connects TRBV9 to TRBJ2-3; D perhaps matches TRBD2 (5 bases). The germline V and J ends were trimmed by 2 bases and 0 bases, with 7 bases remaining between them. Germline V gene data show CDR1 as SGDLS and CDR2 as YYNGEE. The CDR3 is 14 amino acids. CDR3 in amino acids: CASSVGGSTDTQYF. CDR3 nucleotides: TGTGCCAGCAGCGTTGGAGGAAGCACAGATACGCAGTATTTT.